Each of the 16 T cell receptor beta chains below was sequenced from the same sample in a study of CXCR3-negative and CXCR3-positive naive CD8 T cells. General study findings and limits: Greater hydrophobicity was found in TRB CDR3s of CXCR3-positive naive cells than of CXCR3-negative naive cells.

It was by 5' RACE with UMI labels that the TRB cDNA libraries were prepared. TCRdb processed the 5' RACE reads again and assigns one entry to each CDR3 protein, with no DNA. The sample holds around 65,000 distinct CDR3 sequences. These receptors lack a known antigen. Material for sequencing was naive CXCR3+ CD8+ T cells from blood. Stated subset: CD45RO-CCR7+CD27+CD95- naive CD8+ T cells expressing CXCR3 (TNR3+). Source of these receptors: a human donor in good health. Some clones in this sample may be carry-over from other donors' samples.

The chain employs TRBV7-2 and TRBJ2-1; TCRdb's assignment of TRBD2 cannot be checked, as there is no DNA. The CDR3 is 19 amino acids. Germline CDR1 reads SGHTA; CDR2 reads FQGNSA. The CDR3 sequence is CASSPTSGGPSIPYNEQFF.

V is TRBV7-8 and J is TRBJ2-3; TCRdb's D gene call, TRBD2, goes unchecked for lack of DNA. CDR1 is SGHVS, CDR2 FQNEAQ, per germline. CDR3 length: 14 amino acids. CDR3 sequence reads: CASSFGGGRDTQYF.

CDR3 region: CASSSGPNTEAFF. V and J are TRBV7-2 and TRBJ1-1. CDR3 length: 13 residues. Germline CDR1 and CDR2: SGHTA and FQGNSA.

The chain has TRBV20-1 and TRBJ2-7; TCRdb selects TRBD2, and the lack of DNA leaves this call unchecked. CDR1 is DFQATT, CDR2 SNEGSKA, per germline (reference sequence). The CDR3 is made up of 15 amino acids. The CDR3 sequence: CSARDWRVTSYEQYF.

The chain is built from TRBV20-1 and TRBJ1-1. CDR1 is DFQATT and CDR2 is SNEGSKA in the germline V gene (reference sequence). CDR3 length: 15 amino acids. The CDR3: CSARRRVPIGPEAFF.

The genes are TRBV7-2 and TRBJ2-2; there is no DNA to check the TCRdb D call of TRBD2. CDR3 length: 14 amino acids. Germline V CDR1 and CDR2: SGHTA, FQGNSA. The CDR3 loop reads CASSFNPSPGELFF.

The gene calls are TRBV7-6 and TRBJ2-7. The CDR3 is 13 amino acids. The germline V gene has CDR1 SGHVS and CDR2 FNYEAQ. CDR3: CASSLEKTYEQYF.

Measured by frequency, this clonotype is medium-sized. The J gene is TRBJ2-1, the V gene TRBV28; lacking DNA, the TRBD1 call made by TCRdb goes unchecked. The V gene's germline CDR1 is MDHEN and CDR2 SYDVKM. This CDR3 has 12 residues. The CDR3 loop reads CASSRPGAEQFF.

The chain has TRBV6-2 or TRBV6-3 and TRBJ1-1; TCRdb indicates TRBD1, and absent DNA this call remains unverified. The CDR3 covers 17 residues. Germline CDR1 and CDR2: MNHEY and SVGEGT. The chain's CDR3 is CASSERGQGVMNTEAFF.

The rearrangement uses TRBV5-1 and TRBJ2-1; TCRdb picks TRBD1, but there is no DNA to check that call. Per germline, CDR1 SGHRS and CDR2 YFSETQ. CDR3 length: 16 amino acids. The CDR3 loop is CASSLVTGGFDNEQFF.

The CDR3 sequence is CASSLTSGTRGSYNEQFF. This chain uses TRBV11-3 with TRBJ2-1; TCRdb's D gene call, TRBD2, goes unchecked for lack of DNA. This CDR3 is built from 18 residues. Germline V gene data show CDR1 as SGHNT and CDR2 as YENEEA. The full variable domain, its missing parts supplied by reference TRBV11-3 and TRBJ2-1, is EAGVVQSPRYKIIEKKQPVAFWCNPISGHNTLYWYLQNLGQGPELLIRYENEEAVDDSQLPKDRFSAERLKGVDSTLKIQPAELGDSAVYLCASSLTSGTRGSYNEQFFGPGTRLTVL.

The genes are TRBV5-1 and TRBJ2-1; TCRdb selects TRBD1, and the lack of DNA leaves this call unchecked. The CDR3 is 15 amino acids. The germline CDR1 and CDR2 sequences are SGHRS and YFSETQ. CDR3 region: CASSLREGAVNEQFF.

The chain has TRBV28 and TRBJ2-7. This CDR3 comprises 14 residues. Germline CDR1 MDHEN, CDR2 SYDVKM. The CDR3 loop is CASSLGSFPYEQYF. The whole variable domain, filled in from reference TRBV28 and TRBJ2-7, reads DVKVTQSSRYLVKRTGEKVFLECVQDMDHENMFWYRQDPGLGLRLIYFSYDVKMKEKGDIPEGYSVSREKKERFSLILESASTNQTSMYLCASSLGSFPYEQYFGPGTRLTVT.

This chain uses TRBV5-1 with TRBJ2-1; the D call of TRBD1 rests on TCRdb alone, since no DNA is present to check it. CDR3 length equals 16 residues. Germline-derived CDR1 and CDR2 are SGHRS and YFSETQ. CDR3 residues: CASSSNPTGGNNEQFF. Combining the CDR3 with reference TRBV5-1 and TRBJ2-1 gives the whole variable domain KAGVTQTPRYLIKTRGQQVTLSCSPISGHRSVSWYQQTPGQGLQFLFEYFSETQRNKGNFPGRFSGRQFSNSRSEMNVSTLELGDSALYLCASSSNPTGGNNEQFFGPGTRLTVL.

CDR3 sequence reads: CASSVISTDTQYF. The chain is built from TRBV12-3 or TRBV12-4 and TRBJ2-3. The CDR3 runs 13 residues.

The chain carries TRBV7-9 and TRBJ2-1; the D call from TCRdb, TRBD2, cannot be confirmed without DNA. The CDR3 has 15 amino acids. Germline CDR1 reads SEHNR; CDR2 reads FQNEAQ (reference sequence). The CDR3 is CASSSLAGAHNEQFF.